Listed here are 5 T cell receptor beta chains from one sample, sequenced in a study of blood T cell repertoires in COVID-19. Only in-frame clones appear in the TCRdb table, and some are missing; sequencing was by immunoSEQ multiplex PCR. The table has around 230,000 clones, approximately 84% seen once. The sequenced material came from PBMCs or T cells enriched from blood (not recorded which). Receptor source: a woman in her thirties or forties with acute COVID-19.

The rearrangement uses TRBV6-5 and TRBJ1-3; 7 bases match TRBD1. The V segment lost 8 bases and the J segment 4 bases; nucleotides outside the gene matches: 8. This CDR3 contains 14 residues. CDR1 and CDR2 (germline): MNHEY, SVGAGI. The CDR3 is CASCQGDYGNTIYF. CDR3 coding DNA: TGTGCCAGCTGCCAGGGGGATTACGGAAACACCATATATTTT.

This rearrangement joins TRBV14 to TRBJ1-1, with D tentatively TRBD1 (5 bases). This CDR3 is built from 17 residues. V was shortened by 0 bases and J by 4 bases, with 18 bases between the two germline ends. Germline V gene data show CDR1 as SGHDN and CDR2 as FVKESK. CDR3 DNA sequence: TGTGCCAGCAGCCAAGATTTACCTAGTTCGGGGGGCACTGAAGCTTTCTTT. It codes for CASSQDLPSSGGTEAFF.

The V and J genes are TRBV6-1 and TRBJ2-4, with 11 nucleotides matching TRBD2. This CDR3 has 16 amino acids. The V and J ends lost 2 bases and 9 bases, in that order; junction bases with no gene match: 9. Per the germline V gene, CDR1 is MNHNS and CDR2 is SASEGT. This CDR3 is CASSENVAGGWAIQYF. CDR3 coding DNA: TGTGCCAGCAGTGAAAACGTAGCGGGAGGGTGGGCCATTCAGTACTTC.

This chain joins TRBV11-1 and TRBJ2-2, with D possibly matching TRBD2 (6 bases). This CDR3 has 16 residues. Germline lookup yields CDR1 SGHAT and CDR2 FQDESV (reference sequence). V gave up 2 bases and J gave up 5 bases, with 15 bases separating them. The CDR3 nucleotides are TGTGCCAGCAGCTTATTAAGAGGGAGGAGTACCGGGGAGCTGTTTTTT. This translates into CASSLLRGRSTGELFF. Based on the CDR3 plus reference TRBV11-1 and TRBJ2-2, the full variable domain is EAEVAQSPRYKITEKSQAVAFWCDPISGHATLYWYRQILGQGPELLVQFQDESVVDDSQLPKDRFSAERLKGVDSTLKIQPAELGDSAMYLCASSLLRGRSTGELFFGEGSRLTVL.

The chain carries TRBV5-4 and TRBJ2-7; maybe TRBD2 (6 bases). Germline V lookup: CDR1 SGHNT, CDR2 YYREEE (reference sequence). CDR3 size: 13 residues. Trimming removed 1 base from V and 3 bases from J, with 8 bases in between. CDR3 protein: CASSLYSGYEQYF. CDR3 sequence (DNA): TGTGCCAGCAGCTTGTATAGCGGCTACGAGCAGTACTTC.